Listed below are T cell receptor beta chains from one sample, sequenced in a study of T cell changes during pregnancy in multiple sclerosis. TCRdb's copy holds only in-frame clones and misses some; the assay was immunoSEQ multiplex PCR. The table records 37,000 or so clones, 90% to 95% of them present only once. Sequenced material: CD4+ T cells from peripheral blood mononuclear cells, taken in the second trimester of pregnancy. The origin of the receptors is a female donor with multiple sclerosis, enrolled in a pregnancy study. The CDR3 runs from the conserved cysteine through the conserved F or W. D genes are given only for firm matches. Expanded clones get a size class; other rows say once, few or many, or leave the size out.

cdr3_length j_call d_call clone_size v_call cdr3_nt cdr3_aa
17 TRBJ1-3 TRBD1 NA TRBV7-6 TGTGCCAGCAGGACCGGGACAGGGGTTGAGGGCGGAAACACCATATATTTT CASRTGTGVEGGNTIYF
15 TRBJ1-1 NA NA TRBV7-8 TGTGCCAGCGGAAACTTTCGGACAGTCGTCACTGAAGCTTTCTTT CASGNFRTVVTEAFF
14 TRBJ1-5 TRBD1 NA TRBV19 TGTGCCACCGGACCGGGACAGCTAAATCAGCCCCAGCATTTT CATGPGQLNQPQHF
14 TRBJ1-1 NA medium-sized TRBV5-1 TGCGCCAGCAGCTTGGCCGGAGGGGCCACTGAAGCTTTCTTT CASSLAGGATEAFF
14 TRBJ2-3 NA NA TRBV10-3 TGTGCCATCAGTGAGTCGGTAGCCACAGATACGCAGTATTTT CAISESVATDTQYF
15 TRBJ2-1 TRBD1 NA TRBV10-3 TGTGCCATCAGTCACACCGGGACAGACTACAATGAGCAGTTCTTC CAISHTGTDYNEQFF
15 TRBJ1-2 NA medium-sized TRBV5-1 TGCGCCAGCAGCTTGATTACCGCACAACACTATGGCTACACCTTC CASSLITAQHYGYTF
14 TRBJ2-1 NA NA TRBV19 TGTGCCAGTAGTATATGGAAGGGGCGCAATGAGCAGTTCTTC CASSIWKGRNEQFF
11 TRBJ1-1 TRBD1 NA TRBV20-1 TGCAGTGCTAGGACAGGGGTTGAAGCTTTCTTT CSARTGVEAFF
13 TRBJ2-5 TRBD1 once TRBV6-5 TGTGCCAGCAGTCCGACAGGGGGAGAGACCCAGTACTTC CASSPTGGETQYF
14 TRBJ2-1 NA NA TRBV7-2 TGTGCCAGCAGCTTAGCGACTAGGTCAGGTGAGCAGTTCTTC CASSLATRSGEQFF
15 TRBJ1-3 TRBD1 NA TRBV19 TGTGCCAGTAGTAGCGGGACAGCCGGGGGAGGCACCATATATTTT CASSSGTAGGGTIYF
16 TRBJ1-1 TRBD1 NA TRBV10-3 TGTGCCATCAGCGACCGGGACAGTCTCATGAACACTGAAGCTTTCTTT CAISDRDSLMNTEAFF
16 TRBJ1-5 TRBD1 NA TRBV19 TGTGCCAGTAGTATGGGGACAGGGGGTGGATGGCAGCCCCAGCATTTT CASSMGTGGGWQPQHF
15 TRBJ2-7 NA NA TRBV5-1 TGCGCCAGCAGCTTGGATAGTAGCGGCTCCTACGAGCAGTACTTC CASSLDSSGSYEQYF
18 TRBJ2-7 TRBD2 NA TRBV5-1 TGCGCCAGCAGCTTAACAACAGCAACCGGGACTAGCAACTACGAGCAGTACTTC CASSLTTATGTSNYEQYF
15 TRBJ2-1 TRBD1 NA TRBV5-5 TGTGCCAGCAGGCGGGACAGGGAAAGAAATAATGAGCAGTTCTTC CASRRDRERNNEQFF
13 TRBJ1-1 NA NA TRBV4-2 TGTGCCAGCAGCCAACAGATGAACACTGAAGCTTTCTTT CASSQQMNTEAFF
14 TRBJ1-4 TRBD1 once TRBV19 TGTGCCAGTAGTGCACAGGGGGCTAATGAAAAACTGTTTTTT CASSAQGANEKLFF
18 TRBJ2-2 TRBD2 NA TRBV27 TGTGCCAGCAGTTCTCGGACTAGCGGGAGCGTCTACACCGGGGAGCTGTTTTTT CASSSRTSGSVYTGELFF
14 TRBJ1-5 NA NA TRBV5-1 TGCGCCAGCAGCCCCGGGGAAGTTCAACAGCCCCAGCATTTT CASSPGEVQQPQHF
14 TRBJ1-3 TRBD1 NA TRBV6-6 TGTGCCAGCAGTCGGGACAGCTCTGGAAACACCATATATTTT CASSRDSSGNTIYF
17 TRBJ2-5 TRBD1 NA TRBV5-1 TGCGCCAGCAGCTACCTACAAACCAGGGGGTGGCCCGAGACCCAGTACTTC CASSYLQTRGWPETQYF
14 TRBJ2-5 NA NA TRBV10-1 TGCGCCAACCCAGCGGAGACGTACCAAGAGACCCAGTACTTC CANPAETYQETQYF
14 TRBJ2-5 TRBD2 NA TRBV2 TGTGCCAGCAGGGGAGCTAGCGGGATACAGACCCAGTACTTC CASRGASGIQTQYF
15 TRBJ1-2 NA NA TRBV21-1 TGTGCCAGCAGCAAATCGGGACAGGGGATCTATGGCTACACCTTC CASSKSGQGIYGYTF
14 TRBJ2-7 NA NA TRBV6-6 TGTGCCAGCAGTTCCCCGGGACTCCTGTACGAGCAGTACTTC CASSSPGLLYEQYF
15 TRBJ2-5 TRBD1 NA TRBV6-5 TGTGCCAGCAGTTACTCGACAGGGGGCCAAGAGACCCAGTACTTC CASSYSTGGQETQYF
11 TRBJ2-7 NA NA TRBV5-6 TGTGCCAGCAGCTTGGCGAGCGAGCAGTACTTC CASSLASEQYF
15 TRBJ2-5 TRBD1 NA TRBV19 TGTGCCAGTAGTACCTCCGGGACAGCCCAAGAGACCCAGTACTTC CASSTSGTAQETQYF
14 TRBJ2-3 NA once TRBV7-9 TGTGCCAGCAGCTCGGGCCTACCGGGGGATACGCAGTATTTT CASSSGLPGDTQYF
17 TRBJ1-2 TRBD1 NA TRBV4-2 TGTGCCAGCAGCCGAAAAGGGACAGGGGGCCACACTAATGGCTACACCTTC CASSRKGTGGHTNGYTF
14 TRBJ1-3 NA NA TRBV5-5 TGTGCCAGCAGCTTGGACGGGGGTGGAAACACCATATATTTT CASSLDGGGNTIYF
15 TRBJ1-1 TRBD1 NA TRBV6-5 TGTGCCAGCAGTTACGGGCAGGGGGTCGATCAAAAAGCTTTCTTT CASSYGQGVDQKAFF
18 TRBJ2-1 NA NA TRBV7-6 TGTGCCAGCAGCTTCGAGAGGGGTCGGGGGGCCATGTGGAATGAGCAGTTCTTC CASSFERGRGAMWNEQFF
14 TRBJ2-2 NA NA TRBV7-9 TGTGCCAGCAGGGCCGCAGGCACGGCCGGGGAGCTGTTTTTT CASRAAGTAGELFF
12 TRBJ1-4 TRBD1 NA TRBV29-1 TGCAGCGCCGACAGGGGGGACGAAAAACTGTTTTTT CSADRGDEKLFF
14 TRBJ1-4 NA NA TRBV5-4 TGTGCCAGCAGCTTGTCCGGGTTGGATGAAAAACTGTTTTTT CASSLSGLDEKLFF
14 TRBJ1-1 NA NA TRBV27 TGTGCCAGCAGTTTAACTCCCCAGGGGAGCAAAGCTTTCTTT CASSLTPQGSKAFF
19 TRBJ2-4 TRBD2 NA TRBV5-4 TGTGCCAGCAGCTTTTCGTCTCTGTCTAGCGGGAGGGGCTATAACATTCAGTACTTC CASSFSSLSSGRGYNIQYF
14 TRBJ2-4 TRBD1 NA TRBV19 TGTGCCAGTAGTGGGACAGAAATTTTGAACATTCAGTACTTC CASSGTEILNIQYF
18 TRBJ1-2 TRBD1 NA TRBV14 TGTGCCAGCAGCCAAGGAGGGACAGCTGTTTCCCCATCTTATGGCTACACCTTC CASSQGGTAVSPSYGYTF
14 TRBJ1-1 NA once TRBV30 TGTGCCTGGAGTGTCGGGCAGGGCCGGACTGAAGCTTTCTTT CAWSVGQGRTEAFF
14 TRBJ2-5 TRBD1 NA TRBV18 TGTGCCAGCTCACCGGGACAGGTTCAAGAGACCCAGTACTTC CASSPGQVQETQYF
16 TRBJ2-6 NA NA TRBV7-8 TGTGCCAGCAGTCTGGGGCTCTACTCTGGGGCCAACGTCCTGACTTTC CASSLGLYSGANVLTF
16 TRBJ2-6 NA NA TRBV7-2 TGTGCCAGCAGCCCCCGGGACATCTCTGGGGCCAACGTCCTGACTTTC CASSPRDISGANVLTF
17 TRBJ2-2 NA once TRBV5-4 TGTGCCAGCAGCCAAGGGCTAGGCGGGACCAGTACCGGGGAGCTGTTTTTT CASSQGLGGTSTGELFF
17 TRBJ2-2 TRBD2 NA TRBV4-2 TGTGCCAGCAGCCAAGAAGGCGCGGGGGGGAACACCGGGGAGCTGTTTTTT CASSQEGAGGNTGELFF
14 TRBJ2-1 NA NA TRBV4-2 TGTGCCAGCACCGACAGGCGTAGCACCAATGAGCAGTTCTTC CASTDRRSTNEQFF
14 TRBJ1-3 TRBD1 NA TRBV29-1 TGCAGCGTCGCCGGGACAGTCTCTGGAAACACCATATATTTT CSVAGTVSGNTIYF
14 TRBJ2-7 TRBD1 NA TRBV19 TGTGCCAGTAGGTCATCCGGACAGGCCTACGAGCAGTACTTC CASRSSGQAYEQYF
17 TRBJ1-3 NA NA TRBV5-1 TGCGCCAGCAGCTTGGAGCCAGCAGGGGCGGTTGGAAACACCATATATTTT CASSLEPAGAVGNTIYF
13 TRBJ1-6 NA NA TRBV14 TGTGCCAGCAGACAAGTCGATAATTCACCCCTCCACTTT CASRQVDNSPLHF
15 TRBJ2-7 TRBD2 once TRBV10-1 TGCGCCAGCAGGGGTGATAGCGGGAGAAGGTACGAGCAGTACTTC CASRGDSGRRYEQYF
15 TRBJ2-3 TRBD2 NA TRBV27 TGTGCCAGCCGACAAGGACTAGCGGACACAGATACGCAGTATTTT CASRQGLADTDTQYF
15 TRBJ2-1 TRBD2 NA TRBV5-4 TGTGCCAGCAGTCTGGCTAGCGGGAGCCATAGTGAGCAGTTCTTC CASSLASGSHSEQFF
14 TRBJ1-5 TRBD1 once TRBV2 TGTGCCAGCAGTGGTACAGGGGGCCTTCAGCCCCAGCATTTT CASSGTGGLQPQHF
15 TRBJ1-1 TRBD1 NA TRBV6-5 TGTGCCAGCAGTCCGACAGGGGTCGGGAACACTGAAGCTTTCTTT CASSPTGVGNTEAFF
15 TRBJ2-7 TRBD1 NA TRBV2 TGTGCCAGCAGTCCCGGGACAGGGTACACCTACGAGCAGTACTTC CASSPGTGYTYEQYF
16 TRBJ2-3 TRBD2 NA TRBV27 TGTGCCAGCAGTTTATGGACTAGCGGGAGCGCAGATACGCAGTATTTT CASSLWTSGSADTQYF